The T cell receptor (beta chain) described here comes from a study of blood T cell repertoires in COVID-19. Study-wide background: Researchers got acute and convalescent COVID-19 samples from the United States, Italy and Spain.

Per the germline V gene, CDR1 is SGHVS and CDR2 is FQNEAQ. The V segment lost 2 bases and the J segment 5 bases; nucleotides outside the gene matches: 5. The CDR3 has 14 residues. Sequencing was performed with immunoSEQ multiplex PCR; in TCRdb, only in-frame clones are kept and a portion is missing. Among 90,000 to 100,000 clones, about 80% were seen once, and the ten largest hold approximately 25%. This clone was found a few times. The chain links TRBV7-8 to TRBJ2-7; TRBD1 matches at 8 bases. Sequencing was done on a sample of peripheral blood. The receptor's source is a man between 65 and 85 years old with acute or convalescent COVID-19. CDR3 sequence reads: CASSLPGGFDEQYF. The CDR3 nucleotides are TGTGCCAGCAGCTTACCAGGGGGCTTCGACGAGCAGTACTTC. Complete variable domain (other parts from reference TRBV7-8 and TRBJ2-7): GAGVSQSPRYKVAKRGQDVALRCDPISGHVSLFWYQQALGQGPEFLTYFQNEAQLDKSGLPSDRFFAERPEGSVSTLKIQRTQQEDSAVYLCASSLPGGFDEQYFGPGTRLTVT.